This T cell receptor beta chain was captured in a study of T-cell reconstitution after alpha-beta-depleted transplantation in children. J lost 1 base, V lost 4 bases, and 6 bases had no gene match. The CDR3 covers 14 residues. Germline V gene lookup returns CDR1 SQVTM and CDR2 ANQGSEA. The TCRbeta library incorporated unique molecular identifiers. TCRdb itself ran the PCR reads through MiXCR, one entry per CDR3 protein. This sample has about 500,000 distinct CDR3 sequences, with around a third found just once. The rearrangement links TRBV29-1 to TRBJ2-5, with TRBD1 matching over 7 bases. The starting material was PBMCs from the stem cell graft donor, obtained from the stem cell graft. This receptor was taken from a human donor who donated a stem cell graft to a child with aplastic anemia. The CDR3 coding sequence is TGCAGCGTTGTTGGTGACAGGGCCCAAGAGACCCAGTACTTC. Translated, it gives CSVVGDRAQETQYF. The full variable domain, rest sourced from reference TRBV29-1 and TRBJ2-5, is SAVISQKPSRDICQRGTSLTIQCQVDSQVTMMFWYRQQPGQSLTLIATANQGSEATYESGFVIDKFPISRPNLTFSTLTVSNMSPEDSSIYLCSVVGDRAQETQYFGPGTRLLVL.